One T cell receptor (beta chain) is described in this entry. Its specificity is unknown. These data come from a study of lymphopenia after photon versus proton radiotherapy. Germline loops: CDR1 SGHTS, CDR2 YDEGEE. V gave up 2 bases and J gave up 2 bases; unmatched junction bases: 5. CDR3 length: 15 amino acids. Overall study findings and caveats: Oligoclonal CD8+ Temra expansion after nadir drove photon patients' diversity drop. Larger post-nadir TCR diversity loss correlated inversely with survival in deceased patients. Only patients who died were analyzed for survival; proton advantage is unproven. Photon-treated patients lost naive T cells and TCR diversity; proton-treated stayed stable.

Measured with immunoSEQ multiplex PCR; TCRdb has only the in-frame clones, and not every one. The repertoire includes approximately 170,000 clones, about nine tenths of them detected once, and about 4.3% sits in the top ten. V usage is TRBV5-8 and J usage is TRBJ1-2; TRBD1 aligns across 8 bases. The sequencing here drew on peripheral blood, taken from a patient treated with photon-based radiotherapy. The TCR comes from a man aged 50-59 years with gastric cancer. The CDR3 nucleotides read TGTGCCAGCAGCTTTCATCAGGGGGCGAACTATGGCTACACCTTC. The encoded protein is CASSFHQGANYGYTF.